The entry that follows covers one TCR beta chain sequence. This record comes from a study of T-cell reconstitution after alpha-beta-depleted transplantation in children. This CDR3 region has 15 residues. CDR1 is PRHDT, CDR2 FYEKMQ, per germline (reference sequence). V lost 2 bases and J lost 9; bases outside the gene matches: 7. Unique molecular identifiers featured in how the TCRbeta library was prepared. One entry per CDR3 protein, called by TCRdb with MiXCR from the PCR reads. This table holds over 200,000 distinct CDR3 sequences, approximately 9.5% found once. The sequences come from PBMCs from the stem cell graft donor, collected from the stem cell graft. V usage is TRBV13 and J usage is TRBJ2-1, with 10 bases lining up with TRBD1. The receptor's source is a human donor who donated a stem cell graft to a child with acute lymphoblastic leukemia. The CDR3 DNA reads TGTGCCAGCAGCTTATCCGGGACAGGGGATTTTGAGCAGTTCTTC. As protein: CASSLSGTGDFEQFF.